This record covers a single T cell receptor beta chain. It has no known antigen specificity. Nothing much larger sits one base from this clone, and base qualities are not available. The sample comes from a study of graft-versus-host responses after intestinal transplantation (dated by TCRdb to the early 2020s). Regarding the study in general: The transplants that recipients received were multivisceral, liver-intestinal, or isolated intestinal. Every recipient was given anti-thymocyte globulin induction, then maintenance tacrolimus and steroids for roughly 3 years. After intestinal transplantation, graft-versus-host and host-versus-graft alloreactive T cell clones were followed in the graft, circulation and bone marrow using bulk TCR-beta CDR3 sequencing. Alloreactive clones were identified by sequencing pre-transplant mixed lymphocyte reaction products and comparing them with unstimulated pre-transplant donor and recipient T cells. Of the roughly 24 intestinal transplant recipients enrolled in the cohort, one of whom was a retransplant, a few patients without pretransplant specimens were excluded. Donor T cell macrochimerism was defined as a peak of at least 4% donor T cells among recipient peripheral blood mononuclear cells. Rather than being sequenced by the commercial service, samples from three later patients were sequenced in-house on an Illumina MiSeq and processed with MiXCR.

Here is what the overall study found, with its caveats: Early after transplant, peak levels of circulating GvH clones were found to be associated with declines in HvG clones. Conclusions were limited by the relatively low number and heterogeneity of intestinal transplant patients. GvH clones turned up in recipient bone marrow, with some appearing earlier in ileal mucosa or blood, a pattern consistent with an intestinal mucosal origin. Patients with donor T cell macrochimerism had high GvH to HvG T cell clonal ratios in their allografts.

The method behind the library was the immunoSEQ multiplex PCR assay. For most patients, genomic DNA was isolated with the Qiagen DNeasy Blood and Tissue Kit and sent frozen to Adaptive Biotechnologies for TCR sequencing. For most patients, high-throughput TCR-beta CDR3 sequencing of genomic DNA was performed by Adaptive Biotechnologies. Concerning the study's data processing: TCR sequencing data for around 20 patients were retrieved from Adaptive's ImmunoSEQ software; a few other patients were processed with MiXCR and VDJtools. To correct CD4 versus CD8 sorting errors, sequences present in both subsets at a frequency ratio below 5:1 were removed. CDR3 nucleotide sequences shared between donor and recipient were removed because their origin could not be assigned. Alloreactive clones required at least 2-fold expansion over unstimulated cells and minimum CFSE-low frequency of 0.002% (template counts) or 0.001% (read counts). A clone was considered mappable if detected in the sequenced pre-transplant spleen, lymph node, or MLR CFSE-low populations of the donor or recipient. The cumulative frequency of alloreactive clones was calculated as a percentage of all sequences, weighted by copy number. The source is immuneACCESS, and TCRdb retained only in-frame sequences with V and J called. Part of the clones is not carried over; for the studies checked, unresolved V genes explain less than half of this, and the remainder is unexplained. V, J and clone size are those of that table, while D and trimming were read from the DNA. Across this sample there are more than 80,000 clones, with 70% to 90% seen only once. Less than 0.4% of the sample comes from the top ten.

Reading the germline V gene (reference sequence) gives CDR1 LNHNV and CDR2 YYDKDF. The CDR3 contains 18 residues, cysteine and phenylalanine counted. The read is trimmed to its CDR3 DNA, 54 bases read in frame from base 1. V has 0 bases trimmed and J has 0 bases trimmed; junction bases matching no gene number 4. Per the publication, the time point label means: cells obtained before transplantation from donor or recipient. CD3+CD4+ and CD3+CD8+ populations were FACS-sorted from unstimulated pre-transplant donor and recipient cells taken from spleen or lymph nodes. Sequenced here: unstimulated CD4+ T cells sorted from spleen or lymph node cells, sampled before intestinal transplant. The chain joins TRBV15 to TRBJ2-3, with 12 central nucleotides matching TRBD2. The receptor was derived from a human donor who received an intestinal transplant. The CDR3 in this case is CATSRDPGTSGSTDTQYF. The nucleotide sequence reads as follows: TGTGCCACCAGCAGAGACCCCGGGACTAGCGGGAGCACAGATACGCAGTATTTT.